This T cell receptor beta chain appears in the sequencing data of a study of blood T cell repertoires in COVID-19. Overall study: COVID-19 samples from acute and convalescent phases originated in the United States, Italy and Spain. From T cells, B-cell-depleted T cells, or PBMCs came the material, which was cDNA or gDNA.

The CDR3 covers 13 residues. Germline-derived CDR1 and CDR2 are KGHSH and LQKENI. V lost 3 bases to trimming and J lost 4 bases, with 8 bases between them. Authors' methods: Researchers report that nucleated cell counts were estimated from reference gene primer amplification. Profiling relied on immunoSEQ multiplex PCR, and the TCRdb table lists in-frame clones only, not all of them. That table supplies the V and J calls and clone size; D and trimming were determined from the DNA. The sample shows about 100,000 clones, 85% of them seen only once. This TCR derives from a man aged 45 to 65 with active or convalescent COVID-19. Sequences were obtained from peripheral blood. The rearrangement joins TRBV18 to TRBJ2-3; possibly TRBD2 for D (5 bases). The CDR3 DNA is TGTGCCAGCTCACCCCCCGGGGCAGATACGCAGTATTTT. Protein: CASSPPGADTQYF. The variable domain in full, completed from reference TRBV18 and TRBJ2-3, reads NAGVMQNPRHLVRRRGQEARLRCSPMKGHSHVYWYRQLPEEGLKFMVYLQKENIIDESGMPKERFSAEFPKEGPSILRIQQVVRGDSAAYFCASSPPGADTQYFGPGTRLTVL.